This T cell receptor (beta chain) was found in a study of early T cells in non-severe SARS-CoV-2 infection. The TCR library protocol was used to attach unique molecular identifiers. These identifiers were attached to individual cDNA molecules. TCRdb processed the 5' RACE reads anew with MiXCR; each CDR3 protein has one entry. The sample comprises about 52,000 distinct CDR3 sequences, about 10% of which are singletons, and about 12% rests with the top ten. CDR3 length: 15 amino acids. Germline V gene lookup returns CDR1 SEHNR and CDR2 FQNEAQ (reference sequence). V lost 5 bases and J 5 bases, leaving 15 bases between the germline ends.

The clonotype originates from an adult who was a healthcare worker with PCR-confirmed SARS-CoV-2 infection or an uninfected control (not recorded which). Sequenced: whole blood. This sequence joins TRBV7-9 and TRBJ2-2, with D unclear. The CDR3 spells CASSHYTTVTGELFF. CDR3 nucleotide sequence: TGTGCCAGCAGCCACTATACTACAGTAACCGGGGAGCTGTTTTTT.